Reported below is one T cell receptor (beta chain). The protocol was immunoSEQ multiplex PCR, while the TCRdb copy is restricted to in-frame clones and leaves out a portion. The sample lists some 500,000 clones, 85% to 90% occurring once. The source of the sample is a study of blood T cell repertoires in COVID-19. The CDR3 extends over 18 amino acids. Germline V gene lookup returns CDR1 DFQATT and CDR2 SNEGSKA (reference sequence). V was clipped by 3 bases and J by 1 base, with 19 bases between them. The V call is TRBV20-1, the J call TRBJ1-6; no firm D call. The sample comprised peripheral blood. The clonotype comes from a woman aged 45-60 years with COVID-19, enrolled during active disease. DNA of the CDR3: TGCAGTGCTAGTGGCAGCACTATCGGTTATTCCTATAATTCACCCCTCCACTTT. Its protein product is CSASGSTIGYSYNSPLHF.